This T cell receptor beta chain was recovered during a study of blood T cells in healthy people across ages. Alongside a J-beta primer mix, a sample-barcoded 5' primer served in a second PCR lasting roughly 6 to 12 cycles. TCRdb re-called the 5' RACE reads with MiXCR, one entry per CDR3 protein. This table has fewer than 1,000,000 distinct CDR3 sequences, about 42% appearing once. The CDR3 contains 13 residues. Trimming shortened V by 6 bases and J by 4 bases, and 16 bases separated the two germline ends. Looked up from germline, CDR1 is SQVTM and CDR2 is ANQGSEA. Study-wide results and caveats: PBMCs went unsorted, and a conclusive naive versus antigen-experienced comparison was therefore prevented.

This clonotype was picked up many times. Its antigen is as yet unknown. The specimen was blood. This rearrangement joins TRBV29-1 to TRBJ2-7; D not certain. The TCR comes from a man in his 60s in good health. The DNA for the CDR3 is TGCAGCGTCTCCCCTGGACCGTCGTACGAGCAGTACTTC. It translates to CSVSPGPSYEQYF.